These T cell receptor beta chains were read from a single sample in a study of CD8 T cells in Susac syndrome. TCRdb passed the immunoSEQ multiplex PCR reads through MiXCR, listing each CDR3 protein once. The data contain around 110,000 distinct CDR3 sequences, roughly 94% of them seen just once; the ten biggest clones take up roughly 0.38%. The sequenced material came from CD8+ T cells from PBMCs. The receptors shown here come from a human donor with Susac syndrome. Each CDR3 is given with its conserved first and last residue.

J | V | length | CDR3
TRBJ1-2 | TRBV12-3/TRBV12-4 | 13 | CASSSPGPYGYTF
TRBJ2-5 | TRBV18 | 15 | CASSPWTGGQETQYF
TRBJ1-6 | TRBV4-1 | 14 | CASSPGQENSPLHF
TRBJ1-5 | TRBV27 | 16 | CASSPSGTGSNQPQHF
TRBJ2-5 | TRBV12-3/TRBV12-4 | 14 | CASSFAQGAETQYF
TRBJ1-2 | TRBV9 | 15 | CASSVDNRGGYGYTF
TRBJ2-2 | TRBV27 | 13 | CASRPTGTGELFF
TRBJ1-1 | TRBV12-3/TRBV12-4 | 14 | CASTLNREYTEAFF
TRBJ1-1 | TRBV9 | 13 | CASSPRGQTEAFF
TRBJ1-4 | TRBV14 | 14 | CASSRSITDEKLFF
TRBJ2-2 | TRBV9 | 14 | CASSVSRLFGELFF
TRBJ2-3 | TRBV4-1 | 18 | CASSQDPRLAGLTDTQYF
TRBJ2-3 | TRBV4-3 | 13 | CASSARETDTQYF
TRBJ2-7 | TRBV12-3/TRBV12-4 | 14 | CASSLTEGTTEQYF